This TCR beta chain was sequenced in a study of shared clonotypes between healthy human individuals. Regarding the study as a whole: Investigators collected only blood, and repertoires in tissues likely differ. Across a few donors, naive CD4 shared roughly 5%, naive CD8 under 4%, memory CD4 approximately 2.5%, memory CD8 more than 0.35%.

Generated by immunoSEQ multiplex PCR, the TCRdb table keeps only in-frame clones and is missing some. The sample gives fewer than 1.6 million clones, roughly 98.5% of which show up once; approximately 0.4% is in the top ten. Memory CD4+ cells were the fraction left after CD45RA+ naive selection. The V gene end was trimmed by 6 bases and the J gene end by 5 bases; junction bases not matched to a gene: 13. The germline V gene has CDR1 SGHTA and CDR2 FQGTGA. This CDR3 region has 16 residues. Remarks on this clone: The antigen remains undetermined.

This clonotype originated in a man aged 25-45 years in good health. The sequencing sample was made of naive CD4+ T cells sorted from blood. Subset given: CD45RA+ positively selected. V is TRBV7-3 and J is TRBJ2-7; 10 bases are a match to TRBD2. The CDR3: CASRFTDKREGNEQYF. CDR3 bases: TGTGCCAGCAGGTTCACGGATAAGCGGGAGGGGAACGAGCAGTACTTC.